Listed here are 24 T cell receptor beta chains from one sample, sequenced in a study of beta chain features in type 1 diabetes. The whole isolated RNA underwent reverse transcription, so sequencing captured expressed TCRB transcripts. Profiled with immunoSEQ multiplex PCR; TCRdb holds only in-frame clones, not every one. The table has a few hundred thousand clones, about 20% seen once. Material: naive CD4+ T cells from blood. The receptors derive from a woman aged 18-29 years in good health.

This chain connects TRBV2 to TRBJ2-5; 8 positions match TRBD2. CDR1 and CDR2 from the germline V gene are SNHLY and FYNNEI. The CDR3 has 14 amino acids. The V and J ends lost 5 bases and 5 bases, in that order; junction bases with no gene match: 7. The CDR3 spells CASSQDGGAETQYF. CDR3 nucleotides: TGTGCCAGCAGTCAAGACGGGGGGGCTGAGACCCAGTACTTC.

The chain joins TRBV7-2 to TRBJ2-7; D not certain. V lost 1 base to trimming and J lost 2 bases, with 12 bases between them. The CDR3 runs to 15 residues. In germline, CDR1 is SGHTA, CDR2 FQGNSA. CDR3 in DNA: TGTGCCAGCAGCTTAGGGTTCCAGTCCACCTACGAGCAGTACTTC. Amino acid sequence: CASSLGFQSTYEQYF.

This clone was picked up a small number of times. The chain joins TRBV7-2 to TRBJ2-1, with D uncertain. The ends were cut back, 2 bases at V and 15 bases at J, with 17 bases in the middle. Germline CDR1 and CDR2: SGHTA and FQGNSA. The CDR3 totals 13 residues. For the CDR3, the DNA is TGTGCCAGCAGCTTACCTCCCCCAGCGATGGCGTTCTTC. Translated: CASSLPPPAMAFF.

This chain links TRBV30 with TRBJ1-5, with D perhaps TRBD1 (6 bases). V was trimmed by 5 bases and J by 5 bases, leaving 13 bases between them. Looked up from germline, CDR1 is GTSNPN and CDR2 is SVGIG (reference sequence). This CDR3 is 13 amino acids long. CDR3 sequence reads: CAWEGGLDQPQHF. The CDR3 nucleotides are TGTGCCTGGGAGGGGGGGTTGGATCAGCCCCAGCATTTT.

Details on this clone: This sample also contains other DNA sequences that code for the same CDR3. The V call is TRBV7-2, the J call TRBJ1-5; D is perhaps TRBD1 (6 bases). The CDR3 is 14 amino acids. V was cut by 1 base and J by 6 bases, with 10 bases left in between. Germline assignment: CDR1 SGHTA and CDR2 FQGNSA. This CDR3 reads CASSLVGAGQPQHF. CDR3 coding DNA: TGTGCCAGCAGCTTAGTGGGGGCTGGTCAGCCCCAGCATTTT. The full variable domain, with the rest looked up from reference TRBV7-2 and TRBJ1-5, is GAGVSQSPSNKVTEKGKDVELRCDPISGHTALYWYRQSLGQGLEFLIYFQGNSAPDKSGLPSDRFSAERTGGSVSTLTIQRTQQEDSAVYLCASSLVGAGQPQHFGDGTRLSIL.

This chain links TRBV15 with TRBJ1-5; the D gene is possibly TRBD1 (6 bases). The CDR3 spans 14 residues. Germline V CDR1 and CDR2: LNHNV, YYDKDF (reference sequence). Trimming removed 3 bases from V and 6 bases from J, with 12 bases in between. Here the CDR3 DNA reads TGTGCCACCAGCAGCGGGGACACGCTTCAGCCCCAGCATTTT. It is translated as CATSSGDTLQPQHF.

Only a few counts were recorded for this clone. V and J are TRBV9 and TRBJ2-3, with D possibly being TRBD2 (6 bases). Germline V gene lookup returns CDR1 SGDLS and CDR2 YYNGEE. With 4 bases removed from V and 4 bases from J, the gap between germline ends came to 13 bases. The length of the CDR3 is 14 residues. This chain's CDR3 is CASSNLLAPDTQYF. CDR3 bases: TGTGCCAGCAGCAATTTACTAGCCCCAGATACGCAGTATTTT.

A few counts support this clone. The chain joins TRBV30 to TRBJ2-1, with 7 bases lining up with TRBD2. The CDR3 runs 14 residues. Germline trimming cut 5 bases from V and 9 bases from J; bases unmatched to any gene: 13. Germline V gene lookup returns CDR1 GTSNPN and CDR2 SVGIG (reference sequence). CDR3 amino acids: CAWGTRGTISEQFF. The CDR3 nucleotides read TGTGCCTGGGGTACCCGGGGGACTATAAGTGAGCAGTTCTTC.

This rearrangement joins TRBV27 to TRBJ2-7; D might be TRBD2 (5 bases). CDR3 length: 14 amino acids. CDR1 MNHEY and CDR2 SMNVEV come from the germline V gene (reference sequence). V was cut by 2 bases and J by 1 base, with 9 bases left in between. The CDR3 region is CASSLEGSSYEQYF. CDR3 bases: TGTGCCAGCAGTTTAGAGGGTTCGTCCTACGAGCAGTACTTC.

This clone turned up a few times. The same CDR3 arises from other DNA sequences in this sample as well. The chain links TRBV29-1 to TRBJ1-1; 7 nucleotides agree with TRBD1. V trimming: 4 bases; J trimming: 1 base; junction bases outside the gene matches: 3. The CDR3 spans 13 residues. Germline-derived CDR1 and CDR2 are SQVTM and ANQGSEA. CDR3 bases: TGCAGCGTTGGGCGGACAGGGAACACTGAAGCTTTCTTT. Translation gives CSVGRTGNTEAFF. Full variable domain (missing parts from reference TRBV29-1 and TRBJ1-1): SAVISQKPSRDICQRGTSLTIQCQVDSQVTMMFWYRQQPGQSLTLIATANQGSEATYESGFVIDKFPISRPNLTFSTLTVSNMSPEDSSIYLCSVGRTGNTEAFFGQGTRLTVV.

The rearrangement uses TRBV19 and TRBJ2-7; 13 nucleotides line up with TRBD2. V dropped 6 bases and J dropped 5; count of bases not matched to a gene: 4. This CDR3 is built from 14 residues. Germline lookup yields CDR1 LNHDA and CDR2 SQIVND (reference sequence). CDR3 DNA sequence: TGTGCCAGTAGCCGGACTAGCGGGAGACACGAGCAGTACTTC. It encodes CASSRTSGRHEQYF.

This clone was seen more than once but under ten times. V and J are TRBV5-4 and TRBJ2-2; TRBD2 aligns across 7 bases. Germline CDR1 and CDR2: SGHNT and YYREEE (reference sequence). Unmatched junction bases numbered 12, after V lost 0 bases and J lost 1 base. The CDR3 extends over 19 amino acids. The CDR3 DNA follows: TGTGCCAGCAGCTTGGCGAAGGGTAGCGGGTCCCTGAACACCGGGGAGCTGTTTTTT. It specifies CASSLAKGSGSLNTGELFF.

This clone has a handful of counts. The chain uses TRBV25-1 and TRBJ2-5; a weak D match, TRBD2 (7 bases). Germline CDR1 reads MGHDK; CDR2 reads SYGVNS. V shed 1 base and J shed 5 bases, with 14 bases lying between them. CDR3 length: 15 amino acids. The CDR3, as DNA: TGTGCCAGCAGTGAATGGAGGGGGGGCCGTGAGACCCAGTACTTC. Translating gives CASSEWRGGRETQYF.

This chain links TRBV20-1 with TRBJ1-2; D ambiguous. The CDR3 sequence is 11 residues long. V was pared by 0 bases and J by 4 bases, with 3 bases between. Germline V gene sequence: CDR1 DFQATT, CDR2 SNEGSKA (reference sequence). This CDR3 is CSARDFYGYTF. As DNA, the CDR3 is TGCAGTGCTAGAGACTTCTATGGCTACACCTTC.

The chain carries TRBV7-9 and TRBJ2-7; TRBD2 aligns across 8 bases. CDR3 length equals 14 residues. Germline CDR1 is SEHNR and CDR2 is FQNEAQ (reference sequence). Unmatched junction bases numbered 1, after V lost 0 bases and J lost 3 bases. Written as DNA, the CDR3 is TGTGCCAGCAGCTTAGCCGGGACTAGCTACGAGCAGTACTTC. Translation: CASSLAGTSYEQYF. The full variable domain, completed using reference TRBV7-9 and TRBJ2-7, is DTGVSQNPRHKITKRGQNVTFRCDPISEHNRLYWYRQTLGQGPEFLTYFQNEAQLEKSRLLSDRFSAERPKGSFSTLEIQRTEQGDSAMYLCASSLAGTSYEQYFGPGTRLTVT.

V usage is TRBV29-1 and J usage is TRBJ1-1; the D gene is possibly TRBD1 (6 bases). This CDR3 contains 13 residues. Trimming left V 3 bases short and J 1 base short, with 9 bases between. In germline, CDR1 is SQVTM, CDR2 ANQGSEA. The CDR3 DNA sequence: TGCAGCGTTGACCGACAGGAGAACACTGAAGCTTTCTTT. Protein product: CSVDRQENTEAFF.

This chain joins TRBV25-1 and TRBJ1-1; TRBD1 matches 8 bases. CDR3 length: 13 amino acids. Trimming took 5 bases from V and 4 from J; bases not matched to a gene: 3. Germline V CDR1 and CDR2: MGHDK, SYGVNS. The CDR3 bases are TGTGCCAGCAGTCCACAGGGGGTCACTGAAGCTTTCTTT. Its translation: CASSPQGVTEAFF.

This chain links TRBV19 with TRBJ2-3; 10 bases agree with TRBD2. The length of the CDR3 is 17 residues. Germline V gene sequence: CDR1 LNHDA, CDR2 SQIVND (reference sequence). Trimming removed 6 bases from V and 4 bases from J; junction bases left unmatched: 13. DNA for the CDR3: TGTGCCAGTAGACCGCTTTCGGAAGCGGGGGGGCCAGATACGCAGTATTTT. Its translation is CASRPLSEAGGPDTQYF.

CDR3 sequence: CASRVDRVGNSPLHF. Written as DNA, the CDR3 is TGTGCCAGCAGGGTGGACAGGGTAGGGAATTCACCCCTCCACTTT. The chain is built from TRBV7-8 and TRBJ1-6, with TRBD1 identical over 8 bases. Germline V gene sequence: CDR1 SGHVS, CDR2 FQNEAQ. Losses at the gene ends were 6 bases for V and 7 bases for J; bases not matched to a gene: 8. The CDR3 contains 15 residues.

This clone was counted a few times. The genes are TRBV7-2 and TRBJ2-7, with 9 bases lining up with TRBD2. V shed 5 bases, J shed 3 bases, and the junction held 5 bases outside the gene matches. The CDR3 contains 14 residues. Germline V gives CDR1 SGHTA, CDR2 FQGNSA. CDR3: CASSRGGAVYEQYF. DNA for the CDR3: TGTGCCAGCAGCCGCGGGGGGGCCGTCTACGAGCAGTACTTC.

The genes are TRBV14 and TRBJ1-1; D call uncertain. With 2 bases removed from V and 4 bases from J, the gap between germline ends came to 8 bases. CDR3 length: 13 residues. CDR1 is SGHDN, CDR2 FVKESK, per germline. Here the CDR3 DNA reads TGTGCCAGCAGCCAACAGGTCGCCACTGAAGCTTTCTTT. This encodes CASSQQVATEAFF. Full variable domain (remainder filled in from reference TRBV14 and TRBJ1-1): EAGVTQFPSHSVIEKGQTVTLRCDPISGHDNLYWYRRVMGKEIKFLLHFVKESKQDESGMPNNRFLAERTGGTYSTLKVQPAELEDSGVYFCASSQQVATEAFFGQGTRLTVV.

This clone has more than one count but fewer than ten. The chain recombines TRBV4-3 with TRBJ1-5, with D tentatively TRBD1 (5 bases). Between the trimmed V and J ends, which lost 0 bases and 7 bases, there was a span of 16 bases. This CDR3 has 16 amino acids. Germline CDR1 is LGHNA and CDR2 is YSLEER. The CDR3 DNA reads as TGCGCCAGCAGCCAAGATAGGACATCGCTCTACCAGCCCCAGCATTTT. This sequence encodes CASSQDRTSLYQPQHF.

The chain recombines TRBV6-1 with TRBJ2-7; the match to TRBD1 covers 9 bases. The CDR3 totals 15 residues. V was pared by 7 bases and J by 0 bases, with 7 bases of the junction left unmatched. Germline V gene sequence: CDR1 MNHNS, CDR2 SASEGT. The CDR3 DNA reads as TGTGCCAGCACCCCGGACAGGGGCAGCTCCTACGAGCAGTACTTC. Its translation: CASTPDRGSSYEQYF.

This clone occurred a few times. The chain recombines TRBV5-4 with TRBJ1-5; 7 bases agree with TRBD1. V dropped 4 bases and J dropped 5; count of bases not matched to a gene: 9. Germline V gene lookup returns CDR1 SGHNT and CDR2 YYREEE (reference sequence). The CDR3 spans 15 residues. The CDR3 loop is CASSRRQGDHQPQHF. The CDR3 DNA reads TGTGCCAGCAGCCGTAGACAGGGTGATCATCAGCCCCAGCATTTT.